This TCR beta chain appears in the sequencing data of a study of blood T cell repertoires in COVID-19 (dated by TCRdb to 2020 to 2022). About the study as a whole: Samples covering the acute and convalescent phases of COVID-19 were provided by collaborators in the United States, Italy and Spain. The material from the prospective study consisted of cDNA or gDNA derived from T cells, B-cell-depleted T cells, or PBMCs. Where available, HLA class I and class II types were obtained from metadata supplied by the sample provider rather than from assay-based typing. The samples were drawn from two sources: the first 160 participants of the ongoing ImmuneRACE study, and over 1,000 subjects contributed by 6 global collaborators. The repertoires were released in a freely available public database intended as a resource for research on the immune response to SARS-CoV-2. Deeply sampled blood TCRbeta repertoires from subjects exposed to, actively infected with, or recovered from COVID-19 were included in the dataset. The sample metadata nearly always contained a de-identified subject ID, COVID-19 status, age in years and sex. Points the paper makes about the study in general: The amount of clinical and demographic metadata varied by source and participant and was provided uncurated.

The immunoSEQ Assay, a bias-controlled multiplex PCR, was used to amplify TCRbeta CDR3 regions from genomic DNA. Turning to the authors' computational methods: Nucleated cell counts per sample were estimated from amplification of reference gene primers within the assay. Sequence reads were collapsed and filtered to measure the absolute abundance of every unique TCRbeta CDR3 rearrangement. Productive Simpson clonality was computed per sample as the square root of Simpson's diversity index over productive rearrangements. TCRdb mirrors the immuneACCESS table, restricted to in-frame sequences. Some clones are absent from its copies; in checked studies, under half trace to an unresolved V gene, and the reason for the others is unknown. That table gives V, J and clone size, and the DNA gave D and trimming. The sample includes approximately 140,000 clones, with 84% observed a single time. The ten largest clonotypes hold less than 2.5% of the sample.

This clone appeared a single time. No antigen is known for it. Base qualities are not at hand, and no much larger clone is one base apart. Each collaborating institution followed its own protocols to collect whole blood in K2EDTA tubes. For TCRbeta analysis, collaborators shipped samples in one of three forms: frozen whole blood, isolated PBMCs, or DNA extracted from either of those sample types. The junction shows trimming of 2 bases on V and 1 base on J, and the gene matches do not reach 0 bases of it. The cysteine opens and the phenylalanine closes a CDR3 of 15 amino acids. Here the CDR3 DNA is all that survives: 45 bases in frame from base 1. The germline V gene yields MNHEY for CDR1 and SVGAGI for CDR2.

Recombination joined TRBV6-5 with TRBJ2-5; the junction holds 11 bases that match TRBD2. Sample: peripheral blood. The sequence was obtained from a man in his 70s with acute or convalescent COVID-19. This receptor carries the CDR3 CASSYLAGGQETQYF. The DNA reads TGTGCCAGCAGTTACCTAGCGGGGGGCCAAGAGACCCAGTACTTC.